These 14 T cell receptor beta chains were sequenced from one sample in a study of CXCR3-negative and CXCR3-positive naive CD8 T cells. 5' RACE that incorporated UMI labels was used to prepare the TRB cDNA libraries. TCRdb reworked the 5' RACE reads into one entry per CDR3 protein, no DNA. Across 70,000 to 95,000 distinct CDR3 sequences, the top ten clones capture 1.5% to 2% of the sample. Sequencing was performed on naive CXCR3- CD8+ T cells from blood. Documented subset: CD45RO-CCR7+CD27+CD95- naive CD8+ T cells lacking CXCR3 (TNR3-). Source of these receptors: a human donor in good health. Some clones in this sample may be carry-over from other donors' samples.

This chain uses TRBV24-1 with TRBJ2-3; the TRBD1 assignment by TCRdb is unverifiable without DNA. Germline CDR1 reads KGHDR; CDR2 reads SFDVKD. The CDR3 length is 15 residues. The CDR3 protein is CATSDFPGETDTQYF.

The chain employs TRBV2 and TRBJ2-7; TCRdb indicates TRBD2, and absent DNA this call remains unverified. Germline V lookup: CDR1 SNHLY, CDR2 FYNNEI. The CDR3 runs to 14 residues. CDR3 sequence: CASRSGATSYEQYF.

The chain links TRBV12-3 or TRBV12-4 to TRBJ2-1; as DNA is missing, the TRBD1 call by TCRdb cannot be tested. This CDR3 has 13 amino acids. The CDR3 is CASSPTYDPAQFF.

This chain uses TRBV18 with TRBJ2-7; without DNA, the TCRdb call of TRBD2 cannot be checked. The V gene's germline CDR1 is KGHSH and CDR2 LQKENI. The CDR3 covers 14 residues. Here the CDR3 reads CASSPGGLSYEQYF.

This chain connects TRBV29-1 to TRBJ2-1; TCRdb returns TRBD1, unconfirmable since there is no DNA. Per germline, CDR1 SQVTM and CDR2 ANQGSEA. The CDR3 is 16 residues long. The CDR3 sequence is CSVEPPGQGSYNEQFF.

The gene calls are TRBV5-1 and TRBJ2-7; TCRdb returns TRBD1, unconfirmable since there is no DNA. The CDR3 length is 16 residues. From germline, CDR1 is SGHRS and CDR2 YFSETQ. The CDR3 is CASSALPRDSIYEQYF.

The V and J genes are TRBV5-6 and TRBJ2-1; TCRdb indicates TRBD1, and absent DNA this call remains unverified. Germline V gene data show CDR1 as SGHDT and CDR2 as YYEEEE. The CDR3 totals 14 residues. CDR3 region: CASSLDQGYNEQFF.

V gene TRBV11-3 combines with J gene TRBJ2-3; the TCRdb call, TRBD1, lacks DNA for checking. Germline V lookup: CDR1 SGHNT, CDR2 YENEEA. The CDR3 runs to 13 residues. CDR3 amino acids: CASSSRGSDTQYF.

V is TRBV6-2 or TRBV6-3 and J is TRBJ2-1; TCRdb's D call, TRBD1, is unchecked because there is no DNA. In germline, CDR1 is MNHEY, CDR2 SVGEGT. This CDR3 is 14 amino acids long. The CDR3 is CASSLGGTYNEQFF.

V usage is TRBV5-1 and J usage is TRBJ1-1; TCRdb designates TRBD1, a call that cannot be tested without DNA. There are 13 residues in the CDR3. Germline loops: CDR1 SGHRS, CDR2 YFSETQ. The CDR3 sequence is CASSLAGDTEAFF.

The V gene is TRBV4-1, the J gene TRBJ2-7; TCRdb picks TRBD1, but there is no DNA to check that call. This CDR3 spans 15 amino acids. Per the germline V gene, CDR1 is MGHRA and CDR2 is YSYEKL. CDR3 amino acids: CASRLFLDRADEQYF.

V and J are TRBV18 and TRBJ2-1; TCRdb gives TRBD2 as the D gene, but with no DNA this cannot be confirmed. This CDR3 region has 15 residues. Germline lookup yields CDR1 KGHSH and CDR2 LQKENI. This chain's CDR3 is CASSPEAGAYNEQFF.

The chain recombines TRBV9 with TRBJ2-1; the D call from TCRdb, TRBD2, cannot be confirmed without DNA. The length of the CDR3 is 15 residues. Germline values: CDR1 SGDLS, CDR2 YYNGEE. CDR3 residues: CASSVPSGSVDEQFF.

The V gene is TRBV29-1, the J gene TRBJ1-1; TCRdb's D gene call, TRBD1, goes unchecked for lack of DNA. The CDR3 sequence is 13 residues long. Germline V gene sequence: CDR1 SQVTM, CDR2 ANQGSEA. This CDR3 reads CSAPGTANTEAFF.